This TCR beta chain was identified during a study of early T cells in non-severe SARS-CoV-2 infection. Turning to the study itself: Bulk RNA from unsorted whole blood was sequenced; chains were unpaired. Study conclusions and caveats: Matches to VDJdb favored anti-spike CD8 responses and missed private and CD4 specificities.

This clonotype appeared a few times. Antigen unknown. Between the trimmed V and J ends, which lost 0 bases and 4 bases, there was a span of 16 bases. Looked up from germline, CDR1 is KGHSH and CDR2 is LQKENI. The CDR3 covers 17 residues. The TCR library protocol attached unique molecular identifiers to the individual cDNA molecules. TCRdb called the 5' RACE reads again in MiXCR, with one record for every CDR3 protein. The table has roughly 29,000 distinct CDR3 sequences, about 5% seen once; the top ten hold around 10%. The sequence came from an adult who was a healthcare worker with PCR-confirmed SARS-CoV-2 infection or an uninfected control (not recorded which). The specimen was whole blood. The V and J genes are TRBV18 and TRBJ1-3; D possibly corresponds to TRBD1 (5 bases). This CDR3 reads CASSPPMGQIAGNTIYF. The CDR3 DNA is TGTGCCAGCTCACCACCGATGGGGCAGATCGCCGGAAACACCATATATTTT.